The clone carrying this TCR beta chain was seen many times. The antigen is undetermined. The germline V gene has CDR1 SQVTM and CDR2 ANQGSEA. The CDR3 spans 10 residues. Trimming removed 4 bases at V and 4 bases at J, with 5 bases between. This record belongs to a study of CD8 T cells in ankylosing spondylitis. Study conclusions and caveats: From matched ankylosing spondylitis synovial fluid, disease-linked clones were reportedly recovered at significantly enriched levels. The authors found the disease-linked clones to be CD8+ and relatively rare in peripheral blood.

Each CDR3 protein gets one entry after TCRdb re-called the 5' RACE reads with MiXCR. The sample lists some 38,000 distinct CDR3 sequences, around 10% occurring once. The specimen was blood, either unsorted or a sorted T cell fraction (not recorded which). The sequence came from a male donor with ankylosing spondylitis or in good health (not recorded which). V usage is TRBV29-1 and J usage is TRBJ2-7; no clear D. The CDR3 region is CSVGSYEQYF. DNA for the CDR3: TGCAGCGTTGGTTCGTACGAGCAGTACTTC.